The T cell receptor (beta chain) described here comes from a study of radiotherapy plus CTLA-4 blockade in lung cancer. Produced via immunoSEQ multiplex PCR; TCRdb's table is partial and in-frame only. The sample holds about 94,000 clones; approximately 80% are singletons and the top ten take over 20%. The CDR3 is 13 residues long. The starting material was peripheral blood, obtained from a patient treated with radiotherapy plus ipilimumab. This TCR was sampled from a human donor with non-small cell lung cancer that progressed on radiotherapy plus ipilimumab. The rearrangement links TRBV21-1 to TRBJ1-1; the D call of TRBD1 is as the table states it, not checked on the DNA. TRBV21-1 is a pseudogene. In DNA form, the CDR3 reads TGTGCCAGCAGCAAAGAACACAGCACTGAAGCTTTCTTT. Translation: CASSKEHSTEAFF.